This TCR beta chain was retrieved from a study of blood T cell repertoires in COVID-19. The overall study: Samples of COVID-19 (acute and convalescent) were obtained from the United States, Italy and Spain. T cells, B-cell-depleted T cells, or PBMCs provided the cDNA or gDNA that served as material.

Clones were sequenced by immunoSEQ multiplex PCR, and TCRdb holds only the in-frame ones, with some missing. The top ten hold roughly 2.6% of the sample, which has 200,000 to 300,000 clones, roughly 86% seen once. The sequenced sample consisted of PBMCs or T cells enriched from blood (not recorded which). The receptor's source is a woman aged 18-29 years who had recovered from COVID-19.

This chain's CDR3 is CSVGPSGFGTQYF. DNA of the CDR3: TGCAGCGTTGGGCCTAGCGGGTTTGGGACCCAGTACTTC. V and J are TRBV29-1 and TRBJ2-5, with TRBD2 matching over 8 bases. Trimming cost V 4 bases and J 7 bases; bases outside gene matches: 8. Germline CDR1 SQVTM, CDR2 ANQGSEA. This CDR3 comprises 13 residues.